This T cell receptor beta chain is drawn from a study of T-cell reconstitution after alpha-beta-depleted transplantation in children. Findings and limits, study-wide: Most T-cell counts and diversity one year after the transplant came from T cells that were newly produced. Reportedly, only several hundred clones from non-depleted graft cells drove alpha-beta T-cell counts at about two months. Surviving recipient T cells and thymic progenitors produced the high day-60 TCRbeta diversity seen in some patients.

Using unique molecular identifiers, the investigators prepared the TCRbeta library. TCRdb re-derived calls from the PCR reads in MiXCR, one entry per CDR3 protein. This table has fewer than 550,000 distinct CDR3 sequences, about an eighth appearing once. This clonotype showed up many times. What it recognizes is unknown. The clonotype originates from a female patient between 2 and 15 years old who had a stem cell transplant for aplastic anemia, so the T cells may come from the graft donor. Sequences were derived from PBMCs, mostly from graft donor cells, sampled 180 days after TCRalphabeta/CD19-depleted stem cell transplant.

This CDR3 is CASSYSGPSYEQYF. As DNA, the CDR3 is TGTGCCAGCAGTTACTCGGGACCCTCCTACGAGCAGTACTTC. The chain employs TRBV6-2 or TRBV6-3 and TRBJ2-7; either TRBD1 or TRBD2 may supply D (5 bases each). V lost 0 bases and J 0 bases, leaving 6 bases between the germline ends. Germline CDR1 reads MNHEY; CDR2 reads SVGEGT. The CDR3 consists of 14 residues.